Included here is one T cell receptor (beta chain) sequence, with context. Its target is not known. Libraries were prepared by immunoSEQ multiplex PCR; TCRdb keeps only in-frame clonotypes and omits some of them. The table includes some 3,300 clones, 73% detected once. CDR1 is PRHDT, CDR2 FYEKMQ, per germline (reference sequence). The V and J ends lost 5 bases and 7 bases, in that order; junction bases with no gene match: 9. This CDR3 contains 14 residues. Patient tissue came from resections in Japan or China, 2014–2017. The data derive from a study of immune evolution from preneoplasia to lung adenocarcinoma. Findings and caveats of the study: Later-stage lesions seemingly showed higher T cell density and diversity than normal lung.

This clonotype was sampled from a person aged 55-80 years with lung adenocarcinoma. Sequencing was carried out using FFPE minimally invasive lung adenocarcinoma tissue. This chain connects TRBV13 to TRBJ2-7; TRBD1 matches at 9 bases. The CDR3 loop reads CASSRDRGAGEQYF. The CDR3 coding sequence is TGTGCCAGCAGCCGAGACAGGGGGGCGGGAGAGCAGTACTTC.